A selection of T cell receptor beta chains follows, all from one sample in a study of shared clonotypes between healthy human individuals. The assay was immunoSEQ multiplex PCR, and TCRdb's table has in-frame clones only and misses some. The sample lists about 480,000 clones, 60% to 80% occurring once. The sample taken for sequencing was PBMCs. The receptors shown here come from a woman in her 40s in good health. Some clones in this sample may be carry-over from other donors' samples. CDR3s include the opening cysteine and the closing phenylalanine or tryptophan. D genes are given only for firm matches. Clone size is shown for a subset of rows, as once, few, many or a class of expanded clone.

clone_size	d_call	v_call	j_call	cdr3_aa	cdr3_nt
.	TRBD2	TRBV19	TRBJ2-2	CASSIIGSGSSTGELFF	TGTGCCAGTAGTATAATTGGGAGCGGGAGTAGCACCGGGGAGCTGTTTTTT
.	.	TRBV29-1	TRBJ2-1	CSVWESTNEQFF	TGCAGCGTCTGGGAAAGTACCAATGAGCAGTTCTTC
.	TRBD2	TRBV5-1	TRBJ2-3	CASSLDSGGTDTQYF	TGCGCCAGCAGCTTGGATAGCGGGGGCACAGATACGCAGTATTTT
.	.	TRBV7-2	TRBJ2-3	CASSLYGTQYF	TGTGCCAGCAGCTTATATGGTACGCAGTATTTT
.	TRBD2	TRBV11-2	TRBJ2-5	CASSFGLAGAQETQYF	TGTGCCAGCAGCTTCGGACTAGCGGGAGCCCAAGAGACCCAGTACTTC
.	.	TRBV18	TRBJ2-1	CASSPLQALSGEQFF	TGTGCCAGCTCACCCCTACAGGCCTTGAGCGGTGAGCAGTTCTTC
few	TRBD1	TRBV30	TRBJ2-7	CAFHRDSYEQYF	TGTGCCTTCCACCGGGACAGCTACGAGCAGTACTTC
.	.	TRBV30	TRBJ2-3	CAWSGGGPQTQYF	TGTGCCTGGAGTGGGGGAGGCCCCCAGACGCAGTATTTT
few	TRBD1	TRBV7-9	TRBJ1-5	CASSLGGTGGNQPQHF	TGTGCCAGCAGCTTAGGGGGGACAGGAGGCAATCAGCCCCAGCATTTT
.	TRBD2	TRBV4-2	TRBJ2-7	CASSVGTSGSLYEQYF	TGTGCCAGCAGCGTGGGGACTAGCGGGAGTCTCTACGAGCAGTACTTC
.	.	TRBV7-2	TRBJ1-2	CASSLAPAVTYGYTF	TGTGCCAGCAGCTTAGCGCCAGCCGTTACTTATGGCTACACCTTC
.	.	TRBV21-1	TRBJ1-3	CASRTMAGNTIYF	TGTGCCAGCAGAACCATGGCTGGAAACACCATATATTTT
.	.	TRBV5-1	TRBJ2-1	CASSLAPVGRGPYNEQFF	TGCGCCAGCAGCTTGGCCCCCGTTGGCAGGGGACCTTACAATGAGCAGTTCTTC
.	.	TRBV4-2	TRBJ2-3	CASSQDPAGTDTQYF	TGTGCCAGCAGCCAAGACCCAGCGGGCACAGATACGCAGTATTTT
once	.	TRBV5-1	TRBJ2-1	CASSLESLRTWGHNEQFF	TGCGCCAGCAGCTTGGAAAGCCTGAGGACGTGGGGACACAATGAGCAGTTCTTC
.	TRBD2	TRBV30	TRBJ2-2	CACPGGGNTGELFF	TGTGCCTGCCCGGGGGGGGGAAACACCGGGGAGCTGTTTTTT
many	.	TRBV20-1	TRBJ2-1	CSASPEDEQFF	TGCAGTGCTAGTCCGGAGGATGAGCAGTTCTTC
.	TRBD1	TRBV18	TRBJ2-7	CASSRGQNYEQYF	TGTGCCAGCTCAAGGGGACAGAACTACGAGCAGTACTTC
.	TRBD2	TRBV9	TRBJ2-3	CASSLGLAGGNTDTQYF	TGTGCCAGCAGCTTGGGACTAGCGGGAGGGAACACAGATACGCAGTATTTT
.	.	TRBV5-1	TRBJ1-2	CASSPRTDEYGYTF	TGCGCCAGCAGCCCCCGGACCGACGAATATGGCTACACCTTC
.	.	TRBV28	TRBJ2-7	CASTSSRGEAYEQYF	TGTGCCAGCACCTCGAGCCGGGGTGAAGCCTACGAGCAGTACTTC
once	.	TRBV28	TRBJ1-5	CASSYVGGYSNQPQHF	TGTGCCAGCAGTTATGTCGGGGGATATAGCAATCAGCCCCAGCATTTT
many	.	TRBV11-2	TRBJ1-3	CASSSPLLANTIYF	TGTGCCAGCAGCTCCCCCCTATTAGCGAACACCATATATTTT
few	.	TRBV18	TRBJ2-3	CASSRRTDTQYF	TGTGCCAGCTCACGTCGCACAGATACGCAGTATTTT
.	.	TRBV6-1	TRBJ1-5	CASGRGQDQPQHF	TGTGCCAGCGGACGGGGGCAGGATCAGCCCCAGCATTTT
.	.	TRBV6-1	TRBJ2-5	CASSGRGGQETQYF	TGTGCCAGCAGTGGGCGGGGCGGTCAAGAGACCCAGTACTTC
.	.	TRBV19	TRBJ2-1	CASSIGGYPSGEQFF	TGTGCCAGTAGTATAGGTGGATACCCCAGCGGTGAGCAGTTCTTC
.	.	TRBV2	TRBJ1-4	CASSGAYGKLFF	TGTGCCAGCAGTGGGGCGTATGGAAAACTGTTTTTT
.	TRBD1	TRBV2	TRBJ2-7	CASSQDRGFYEQYF	TGTGCCAGCAGTCAGGACAGGGGGTTCTACGAGCAGTACTTC
.	.	TRBV5-6	TRBJ2-1	CASSPPGTPWGEQFF	TGTGCCAGCAGCCCCCCCGGGACCCCCTGGGGTGAGCAGTTCTTC
.	TRBD2	TRBV28	TRBJ2-5	CASSLPTSGRARETQYF	TGTGCCAGCAGTCTACCGACTAGCGGGAGGGCCCGCGAGACCCAGTACTTC